Each of the 16 T cell receptor beta chains below was sequenced from the same sample in a study of cytomegalovirus exposure and HLA in healthy donors. This PCR relied on a set of 60 Vbeta primers and 13 Jbeta primers. Profiling relied on immunoSEQ multiplex PCR, and the TCRdb table lists in-frame clones only, not all of them. The data show tens of thousands of clones, with 70% to 80% seen just once and 0.57% held by the top ten. Sequencing used PBMCs. These receptors all come from a man aged 25-45 years in good health and CMV-seronegative.

The V call is TRBV4-2, the J call TRBJ2-1, with D possibly matching TRBD2 (6 bases). Deletions cut 0 bases from V and 2 bases from J, with 11 bases between. Per germline, CDR1 LGHNA and CDR2 YNFKEQ. The CDR3 extends over 16 amino acids. The CDR3 coding sequence is TGTGCCAGCAGCCAAGAGTTAGCGGACCCCTACAATGAGCAGTTCTTC. Its translation: CASSQELADPYNEQFF.

The J gene is TRBJ2-7, the V gene TRBV13; 8 positions match TRBD1. The CDR3 covers 16 residues. In germline, CDR1 is PRHDT, CDR2 FYEKMQ (reference sequence). J gave up 6 bases and V 0 bases, and 10 bases lay outside the gene matches. This CDR3 reads CASSLGSGRGLREQYF. In DNA, the CDR3 is TGTGCCAGCAGCTTAGGTTCGGGCAGGGGGCTGCGCGAGCAGTACTTC.

This clone was seen only once. The V gene is TRBV5-8, the J gene TRBJ1-6; a possible D gene is TRBD1 (5 bases). The CDR3 runs to 16 residues. Germline CDR1 is SGHTS and CDR2 is YDEGEE. Trimming stripped 6 bases from V and 10 bases from J, with 23 bases between. The CDR3 here is CASTPGGKTTRSPLHF. As DNA, the CDR3 is TGTGCCAGCACCCCTGGGGGGAAAACGACACGATCACCCCTCCACTTT.

V gene TRBV5-1 combines with J gene TRBJ2-7, with D perhaps matching TRBD2 (6 bases). The CDR3 is 14 residues long. The V end was cut by 3 bases, the J end by 0 bases, with 10 bases between. CDR1 SGHRS and CDR2 YFSETQ come from the germline V gene. As DNA, the CDR3 is TGCGCCAGCAGCTATTTGGGGGGCTCCTACGAGCAGTACTTC. Protein: CASSYLGGSYEQYF.

This clone was detected once. The chain recombines TRBV9 with TRBJ2-1; 13 nucleotides align to TRBD2. Germline lookup yields CDR1 SGDLS and CDR2 YYNGEE. V gave up 3 bases and J gave up 10 bases; unmatched junction bases: 7. CDR3 length: 15 residues. CDR3 sequence: CASSDSGTSGAEQFF. The CDR3 DNA reads as TGTGCCAGCAGCGACTCCGGGACTAGCGGGGCGGAGCAGTTCTTC.

This sequence joins TRBV2 and TRBJ1-2, with 8 bases aligning to TRBD1. The J segment lost 2 bases and the V segment lost 7 bases, leaving 3 bases of the junction unmatched. This CDR3 spans 13 amino acids. The V gene's germline CDR1 is SNHLY and CDR2 FYNNEI. DNA of the CDR3: TGTGCCAGCACAAGACAGGGGAACTATGGCTACACCTTC. This translates into CASTRQGNYGYTF.

V gene TRBV28 combines with J gene TRBJ2-7; no clear D. The V gene lost 6 bases and the J gene lost 2 bases, with 11 bases spanning the gap. The CDR3 contains 13 residues. Looked up from germline, CDR1 is MDHEN and CDR2 is SYDVKM. The chain's CDR3 is CASRTNGAYEQYV. The CDR3 DNA reads TGTGCCAGCAGGACGAATGGGGCCTACGAGCAGTACGTC.

This clone has only a few counts. The chain uses TRBV2 and TRBJ2-7; D may be TRBD1 (7 bases). V lost 8 bases, J lost 2 bases, and 10 bases lay in between. Germline loops: CDR1 SNHLY, CDR2 FYNNEI. The CDR3 covers 12 residues. CDR3 in DNA: TGTGCCAGCGGAGGGGGCGCCTACGAGCAGTACTTC. It specifies CASGGGAYEQYF. Variable domain in full (rest from reference TRBV2 and TRBJ2-7): EPEVTQTPSHQVTQMGQEVILRCVPISNHLYFYWYRQILGQKVEFLVSFYNNEISEKSEIFDDQFSVERPDGSNFTLKIRSTKLEDSAMYFCASGGGAYEQYFGPGTRLTVT.

This sequence joins TRBV29-1 and TRBJ2-3, with TRBD1 matching 7 bases. Germline CDR1 SQVTM, CDR2 ANQGSEA. The junction had 5 bases not matched to a gene; V was cut back by 4 bases and J by 4 bases. The CDR3 loop spans 13 amino acids. The CDR3 loop is CSVVTGRADTQYF. Written as DNA, the CDR3 is TGCAGCGTTGTGACAGGGCGGGCAGATACGCAGTATTTT.

The V gene is TRBV9, the J gene TRBJ1-1; no firm D call. Trimming took off 3 bases at V and 1 base at J, with 13 bases between the two ends. CDR3 size: 15 residues. In germline, CDR1 is SGDLS, CDR2 YYNGEE. The CDR3 DNA follows: TGTGCCAGCAGCGCCCGTGGCATAAAGAACACTGAAGCTTTCTTT. It specifies CASSARGIKNTEAFF.

The rearrangement uses TRBV6-5 and TRBJ1-1; 8 bases line up with TRBD1. Germline V gives CDR1 MNHEY, CDR2 SVGAGI. The CDR3 is 14 amino acids. V gave up 11 bases and J gave up 3 bases; unmatched junction bases: 11. DNA of the CDR3: TGTGCCTCCTTAGGGGCAGGGGGCTACACTGAAGCTTTCTTT. Its translation is CASLGAGGYTEAFF.

This clone was detected only once. The V gene is TRBV19, the J gene TRBJ1-5, with 8 bases lining up with TRBD1. CDR3 length equals 16 residues. Trimming removed 11 bases from V and 4 bases from J; junction bases left unmatched: 16. CDR1 LNHDA and CDR2 SQIVND come from the germline V gene (reference sequence). The CDR3 nucleotides are TGTGCCGCGCATCGGACAGGGCCTAGGGTTAATCAGCCCCAGCATTTT. This translates into CAAHRTGPRVNQPQHF.

CDR3 bases: TGTGCCAGCAGCTTAAATGACTACCAAGAGACCCAGTACTTC. Protein sequence: CASSLNDYQETQYF. The chain recombines TRBV7-3 with TRBJ2-5, with D unclear. The CDR3 contains 14 residues. Germline CDR1 SGHTA, CDR2 FQGTGA. Trimming stripped 1 base from V and 0 bases from J, with 6 bases between. Using reference TRBV7-3 and TRBJ2-5 for the parts outside the CDR3, the full variable domain is GAGVSQTPSNKVTEKGKYVELRCDPISGHTALYWYRQSLGQGPEFLIYFQGTGAADDSGLPNDRFFAVRPEGSVSTLKIQRTERGDSAVYLCASSLNDYQETQYFGPGTRLLVL.

This sequence joins TRBV5-4 and TRBJ1-5; D may be TRBD1 (5 bases). Trimming stripped 0 bases from V and 3 bases from J, with 7 bases between. Germline V gene sequence: CDR1 SGHNT, CDR2 YYREEE (reference sequence). This CDR3 is 14 amino acids long. The CDR3 nucleotides are TGTGCCAGCAGCTTGGGGGGGGTCAATCAGCCCCAGCATTTT. This translates into CASSLGGVNQPQHF. Using reference TRBV5-4 and TRBJ1-5 for the parts outside the CDR3, the full variable domain is ETGVTQSPTHLIKTRGQQVTLRCSSQSGHNTVSWYQQALGQGPQFIFQYYREEENGRGNFPPRFSGLQFPNYSSELNVNALELDDSALYLCASSLGGVNQPQHFGDGTRLSIL.

On this clone: Other DNA sequences in the same sample also yield this CDR3. This chain's CDR3 is CASSLEQGTEAFF. The CDR3 bases are TGCGCCAGCAGCTTGGAGCAGGGCACTGAAGCTTTCTTT. The chain has TRBV5-1 and TRBJ1-1; weak D call: TRBD1 (5 bases). Germline CDR1 is SGHRS and CDR2 is YFSETQ. V was pared by 0 bases and J by 4 bases, with 7 bases between. The CDR3 has 13 residues.

This clone was counted a single time. V gene TRBV13 combines with J gene TRBJ2-3, with TRBD1 as a possible D gene (6 bases). The V end lost 4 bases, the J end lost 2 bases, and 16 bases lay between the germline ends. Germline lookup yields CDR1 PRHDT and CDR2 FYEKMQ (reference sequence). This CDR3 region has 16 residues. The CDR3 DNA sequence: TGTGCCAGCAGCTCCGGGACACTAAGGGTCACAGATACGCAGTATTTT. Amino acids: CASSSGTLRVTDTQYF.